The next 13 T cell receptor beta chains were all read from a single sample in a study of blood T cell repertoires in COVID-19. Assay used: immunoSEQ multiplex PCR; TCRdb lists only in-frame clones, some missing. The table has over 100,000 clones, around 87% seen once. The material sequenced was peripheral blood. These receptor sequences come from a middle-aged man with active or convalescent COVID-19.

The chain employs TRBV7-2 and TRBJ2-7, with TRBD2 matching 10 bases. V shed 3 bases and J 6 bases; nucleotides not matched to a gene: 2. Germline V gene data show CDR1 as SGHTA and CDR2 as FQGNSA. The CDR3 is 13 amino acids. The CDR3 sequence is CASSFSGGREQYV. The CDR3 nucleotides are TGTGCCAGCAGCTTTAGCGGGGGGCGCGAGCAGTACGTC.

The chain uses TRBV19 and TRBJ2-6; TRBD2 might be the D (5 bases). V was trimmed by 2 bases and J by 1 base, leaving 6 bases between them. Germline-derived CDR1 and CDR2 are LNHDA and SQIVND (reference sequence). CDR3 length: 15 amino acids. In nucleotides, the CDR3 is TGTGCCAGTAGTATACGGAGGTCTGGGGCCAACGTCCTGACTTTC. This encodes CASSIRRSGANVLTF.

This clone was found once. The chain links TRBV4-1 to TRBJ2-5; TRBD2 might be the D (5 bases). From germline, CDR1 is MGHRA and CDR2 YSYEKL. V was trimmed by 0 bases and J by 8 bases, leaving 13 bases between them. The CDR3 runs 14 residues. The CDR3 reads CASSQDGGSGTQYF. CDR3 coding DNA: TGCGCCAGCAGCCAAGATGGAGGCTCGGGAACCCAGTACTTC.

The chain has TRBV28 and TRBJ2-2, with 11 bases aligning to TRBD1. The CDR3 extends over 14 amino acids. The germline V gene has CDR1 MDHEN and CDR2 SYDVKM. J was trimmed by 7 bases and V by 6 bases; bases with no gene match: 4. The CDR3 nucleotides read TGTGCCAGCAGAAGGACAGGGGGCATCGGGGAGCTGTTTTTT. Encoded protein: CASRRTGGIGELFF.

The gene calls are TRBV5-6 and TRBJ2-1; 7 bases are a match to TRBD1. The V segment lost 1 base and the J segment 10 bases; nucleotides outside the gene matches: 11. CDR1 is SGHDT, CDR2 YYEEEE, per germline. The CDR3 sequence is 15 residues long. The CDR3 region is CASSLNRGLGMEQFF. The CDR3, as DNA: TGTGCCAGCAGCTTGAACAGGGGCTTAGGGATGGAGCAGTTCTTC.

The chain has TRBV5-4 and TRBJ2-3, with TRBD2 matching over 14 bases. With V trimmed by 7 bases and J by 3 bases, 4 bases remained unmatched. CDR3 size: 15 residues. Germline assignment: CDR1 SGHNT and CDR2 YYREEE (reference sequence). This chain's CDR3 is CASGRTSGGTDTQYF. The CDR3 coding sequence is TGTGCCAGCGGGAGGACTAGCGGGGGGACAGATACGCAGTATTTT.

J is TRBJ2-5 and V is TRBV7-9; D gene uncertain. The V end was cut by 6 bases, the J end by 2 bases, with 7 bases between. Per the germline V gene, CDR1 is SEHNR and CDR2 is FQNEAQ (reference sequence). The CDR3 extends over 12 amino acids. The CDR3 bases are TGTGCCAGCAGTAGATCGCAAGAGACCCAGTACTTC. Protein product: CASSRSQETQYF. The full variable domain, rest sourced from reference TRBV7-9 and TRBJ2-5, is DTGVSQNPRHKITKRGQNVTFRCDPISEHNRLYWYRQTLGQGPEFLTYFQNEAQLEKSRLLSDRFSAERPKGSFSTLEIQRTEQGDSAMYLCASSRSQETQYFGPGTRLLVL.

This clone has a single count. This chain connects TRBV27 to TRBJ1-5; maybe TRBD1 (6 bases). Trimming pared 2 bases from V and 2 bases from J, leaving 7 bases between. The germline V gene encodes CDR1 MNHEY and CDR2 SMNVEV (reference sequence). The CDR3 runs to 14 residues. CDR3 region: CASSLNRGNQPQHF. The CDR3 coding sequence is TGTGCCAGCAGTTTAAACAGGGGCAATCAGCCCCAGCATTTT.

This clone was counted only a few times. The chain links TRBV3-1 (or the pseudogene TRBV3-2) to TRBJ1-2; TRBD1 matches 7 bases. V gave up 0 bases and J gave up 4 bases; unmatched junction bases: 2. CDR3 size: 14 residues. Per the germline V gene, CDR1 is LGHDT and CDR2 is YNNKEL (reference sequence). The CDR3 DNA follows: TGTGCCAGCAGCCAAGAATCAGGGGGCTATGGCTACACCTTC. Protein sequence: CASSQESGGYGYTF.

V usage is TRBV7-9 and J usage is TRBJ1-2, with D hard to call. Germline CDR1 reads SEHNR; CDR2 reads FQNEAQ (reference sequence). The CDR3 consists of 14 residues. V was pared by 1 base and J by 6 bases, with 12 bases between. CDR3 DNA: TGTGCCAGCAGCTTAGGGGAGTCTAGTAATGGCTACACCTTC. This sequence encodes CASSLGESSNGYTF.

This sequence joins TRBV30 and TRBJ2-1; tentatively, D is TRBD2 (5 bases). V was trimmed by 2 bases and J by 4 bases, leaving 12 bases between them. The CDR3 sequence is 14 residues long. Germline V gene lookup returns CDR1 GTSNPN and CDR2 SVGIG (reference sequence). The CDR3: CAWSLRTHYNEQFF. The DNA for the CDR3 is TGTGCCTGGAGTCTAAGGACTCATTACAATGAGCAGTTCTTC.

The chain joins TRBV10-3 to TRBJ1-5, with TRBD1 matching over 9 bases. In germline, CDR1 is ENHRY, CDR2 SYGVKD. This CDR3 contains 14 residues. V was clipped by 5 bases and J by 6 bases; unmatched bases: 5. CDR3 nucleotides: TGTGCCATCAGTTCCGGGACAGGGTTTCAGCCCCAGCATTTT. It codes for CAISSGTGFQPQHF.

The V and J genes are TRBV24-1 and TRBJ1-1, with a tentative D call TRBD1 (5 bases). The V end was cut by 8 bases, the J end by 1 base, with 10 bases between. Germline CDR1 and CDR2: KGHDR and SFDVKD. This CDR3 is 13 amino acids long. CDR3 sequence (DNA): TGTGCCACCACAGTAGGGGAGAACACTGAAGCTTTCTTT. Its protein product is CATTVGENTEAFF.